This is a list of T cell receptor beta chains from one sample in a study of naive CD8 T cells in extremely preterm neonates. Sequencing used immunoSEQ multiplex PCR; TCRdb keeps in-frame clones, though not all of them. The sample contains about 5,100 clones, approximately 98% of which appear only once. Sequenced: naive CD8+ T cells from blood. These receptors originate from a human donor in good health. Each CDR3 is given with its conserved first and last residue. D genes are given only for firm matches. For some rows the clone size is stated as once, few or many, or as a class when expanded; others skip it.

V gene	J gene	CDR3 length	D gene	clone size	CDR3 DNA	CDR3 protein
TRBV27	TRBJ2-1	16	NA	once	TGTGCCAGCAGTTTAGGGGCCCCGAGCTCCTACAATGAGCAGTTCTTC	CASSLGAPSSYNEQFF
TRBV7-9	TRBJ2-7	13	NA	once	TGTGCCAGCGCCCAGGGGCCCGGTGGGGAGCAGTACTTC	CASAQGPGGEQYF
TRBV29-1	TRBJ2-7	14	NA	NA	TGCAGCGTTAACCTGGCAGGGGACTATTACGAGCAGTACTTC	CSVNLAGDYYEQYF
TRBV7-9	TRBJ2-7	11	NA	NA	TGTGTATGGACAGTCCACAACGAGCAGTACTTC	CVWTVHNEQYF
TRBV6-1	TRBJ1-2	15	TRBD1	NA	TGTGCCAGCAGTGAAAGGGACAGGGGTAACTATGGCTACACCTTC	CASSERDRGNYGYTF
TRBV27	TRBJ2-7	15	TRBD1	NA	TGTGCCAGCAGTTTAAGGGGGCGCCAGGGGAGCGAGCAGTACTTC	CASSLRGRQGSEQYF
TRBV5-6	TRBJ2-3	14	TRBD1	NA	TGTGCCAGCAGCTTCGGGACAGGGGCAGATACGCAGTATTTT	CASSFGTGADTQYF
TRBV27	TRBJ2-7	14	TRBD2	NA	TGTGCCAGCAGTTTTAGCGGGGCCTCCTACGAGCAGTACTTC	CASSFSGASYEQYF
TRBV28	TRBJ2-1	14	TRBD2	NA	TGTGCCAGCAGCCTACCCGGGACTAGCCATGAGCAGTTCTTC	CASSLPGTSHEQFF
TRBV7-7	TRBJ2-1	15	TRBD2	NA	TGTGCTAGCAGCGTCAGCGGGAGCACCTACAATGAGCAGTTCTTC	CASSVSGSTYNEQFF
TRBV28	TRBJ2-7	17	NA	NA	TGTGCCAGCAGTTTAAGCTCCCGGGGGGCAGCCTCCTACGAGCAGTACTTC	CASSLSSRGAASYEQYF
TRBV7-8	TRBJ2-7	13	NA	once	TGTGCCAGCAGCTTACGGGGCTCCTACGAGCAGTACTTC	CASSLRGSYEQYF
TRBV9	TRBJ2-1	18	TRBD2	NA	TGTGCCAGCAGCGTAGAGGCTAGCGGTCCGAGCTCCTACAATGAGCAGTTCTTC	CASSVEASGPSSYNEQFF
TRBV6-6	TRBJ1-6	15	NA	once	TGTGCCAGCAGTACAGAGACAGCCTATAATTCACCCCTCCACTTT	CASSTETAYNSPLHF
TRBV5-4	TRBJ1-1	12	NA	NA	TGTGCCAGCACAGGTTTTGGAACTGAAGCTTTCTTT	CASTGFGTEAFF
TRBV9	TRBJ2-7	16	TRBD1	once	TGTGCCAGCATCAGACCCTCCACCGGGACAGCCTACGAGCAGTACTTC	CASIRPSTGTAYEQYF
TRBV11-2	TRBJ2-7	14	NA	NA	TGTGCCAGCAGCTTATACCCTTTCTCCTACGAGCAGTACTTC	CASSLYPFSYEQYF
TRBV4-1	TRBJ2-2	14	NA	NA	TGCGCCAGCAGCCCGCCCGGTTTATCCGGGGAGCTGTTTTTT	CASSPPGLSGELFF
TRBV6-1	TRBJ1-1	16	TRBD1	NA	TGTGCCAGCAGTGAAGGGACAGGGTACATGAACACTGAAGCTTTCTTT	CASSEGTGYMNTEAFF
TRBV9	TRBJ1-5	14	TRBD1	NA	TGTGCCAGCAGCGAGGGACAGTCCAATCAGCCCCAGCATTTT	CASSEGQSNQPQHF
TRBV7-9	TRBJ2-7	14	NA	NA	TGTGCCAGCAGCGTCAGCGTGTCTTCCTACGAGCAGTACTTC	CASSVSVSSYEQYF
TRBV11-3	TRBJ1-4	16	TRBD1	NA	TGTGCCAGCAGCTTGACAGGGGCTGCAACTAATGAAAAACTGTTTTTT	CASSLTGAATNEKLFF
TRBV6-5	TRBJ2-1	12	NA	NA	TGTGCCAGCAGTTACTCACTCAATGAGCAGTTCTTC	CASSYSLNEQFF
TRBV9	TRBJ2-3	14	TRBD2	NA	TGTGCCAGCAAAGGGGCGGGAGCCACAGATACGCAGTATTTT	CASKGAGATDTQYF
TRBV5-4	TRBJ2-7	15	TRBD2	NA	TGTGCCAGCAGCTTTAGGCGGGAGAGCTCCTACGAGCAGTACTTC	CASSFRRESSYEQYF
TRBV19	TRBJ2-3	15	TRBD2	NA	TGTGCCAGTAGAGCGGGACCAAGCAAGACAGATACGCAGTATTTT	CASRAGPSKTDTQYF
TRBV5-4	TRBJ1-5	15	TRBD1	NA	TGTGCCAGCAGCTTGGACAGGGGATTCAATCAGCCCCAGCATTTT	CASSLDRGFNQPQHF
TRBV7-9	TRBJ2-7	13	NA	NA	TGTGCCAGCAGCCCCGGACCCCAACAGGGACAGTACTTC	CASSPGPQQGQYF
TRBV21-1	TRBJ2-3	16	NA	NA	TGTGCCAGCAGCAAAGACGCGGGGATAGGCCCCGATACGCAGTATTTT	CASSKDAGIGPDTQYF
TRBV27	TRBJ1-2	13	NA	NA	TGTGCCAGCAGTTTAGGCCAGGGCGGCGGCTACACCTTC	CASSLGQGGGYTF
TRBV2	TRBJ2-3	19	TRBD2	once	TGTGCCAGCAGTGATAGAAGACCCACTAGCGGGAGGGGAGCAGATACGCAGTATTTT	CASSDRRPTSGRGADTQYF
TRBV7-9	TRBJ2-3	11	NA	NA	TGTGCCAGCAGCTTACAAGATACGCAGTATTTT	CASSLQDTQYF
TRBV27	TRBJ2-2	16	TRBD2	NA	TGTGCCAGCAGTCCGAGGACTAGCGGGAGCACCGGGGAGCTGTTTTTT	CASSPRTSGSTGELFF
TRBV2	TRBJ2-7	13	NA	NA	TGTGCCAGCAGTGATGCAGTTGCCTACGAGCAGTACTTC	CASSDAVAYEQYF
TRBV4-1	TRBJ2-7	15	TRBD2	NA	TGCGCCAGCAGCCAGACTAGCGGATCATCCTACGGGCAGTACTTC	CASSQTSGSSYGQYF
TRBV7-9	TRBJ2-5	16	TRBD2	NA	TGTGCCAGCAGCCCGCCACCGGGACTAGCGAATGAGACCCAGTACTTC	CASSPPPGLANETQYF
TRBV7-6	TRBJ2-3	13	NA	NA	TGTGCCAGCAGCAAGACAGGCACAGATACGCAGTATTTT	CASSKTGTDTQYF
TRBV7-3	TRBJ2-2	16	TRBD1	NA	TGTGCCAGCAGCTCCGACAGGGCCACCCACACCGGGGAGCTGTTTTTT	CASSSDRATHTGELFF
TRBV30	TRBJ2-7	12	NA	NA	TGTGCCTGGAGGGACATTGATTACGAGCAGTACTTC	CAWRDIDYEQYF
TRBV9	TRBJ2-1	15	TRBD2	NA	TGTGCCAGCAGCGCCGGACTAGCCCGCTACAATGAGCAGTTCTTC	CASSAGLARYNEQFF
TRBV7-6	TRBJ2-1	14	NA	NA	TGTGCCAGCAGCTTATGGGGTAGCGGCAATGAGCAGTTCTTC	CASSLWGSGNEQFF